The 17 T cell receptor beta chains listed next were all sequenced from one sample in a study of neurological immune-mediated disorders. TCRdb independently ran MiXCR on the 5' RACE reads; one entry per CDR3 protein. The table lists tens of thousands of distinct CDR3 sequences, more than 3.5% of them singletons. Specimen: PBMCs. The receptors come from a man aged 55 to 70 with multiple sclerosis.

This clonotype was seen repeatedly, ten times or more. The CDR3 is CATSDPKLDAGTDTQYF. CDR3 in DNA: TGTGCCACCAGTGACCCGAAACTAGACGCCGGCACAGATACGCAGTATTTT. The chain employs TRBV24-1 and TRBJ2-3, with a weak D call TRBD2 (5 bases). V was pared by 4 bases and J by 1 base, with 17 bases between. The V gene's germline CDR1 is KGHDR and CDR2 SFDVKD. The CDR3 extends over 17 amino acids.

This clonotype was observed many times. The chain uses TRBV9 and TRBJ1-3, with 8 nucleotides matching TRBD1. CDR3 length: 15 amino acids. V lost 3 bases and J lost 1; bases outside the gene matches: 3. CDR1 is SGDLS and CDR2 is YYNGEE in the germline V gene. Here the CDR3 DNA reads TGTGCCAGCAGCGCGGGGACAGGTTCTGGAAACACCATATATTTT. Translating gives CASSAGTGSGNTIYF. Filled out from reference TRBV9 and TRBJ1-3, the complete variable domain reads DSGVTQTPKHLITATGQRVTLRCSPRSGDLSVYWYQQSLDQGLQFLIQYYNGEERAKGNILERFSAQQFPDLHSELNLSSLELGDSALYFCASSAGTGSGNTIYFGEGSWLTVV.

This clonotype was recorded at least ten times. This sequence joins TRBV24-1 and TRBJ2-3; no clear D gene. Germline-derived CDR1 and CDR2 are KGHDR and SFDVKD. This CDR3 has 12 residues. V lost 4 bases and J lost 5, with 6 bases in between. DNA for the CDR3: TGTGCCACCAGTGACTTCATAGATACGCAGTATTTT. The encoded protein is CATSDFIDTQYF.

Ten or more counts support this clonotype. V gene TRBV28 combines with J gene TRBJ2-2; D gene ambiguous. Germline V gives CDR1 MDHEN, CDR2 SYDVKM. V lost 1 base and J 5 bases, leaving 5 bases between the germline ends. CDR3 length equals 13 residues. The chain's CDR3 is CASSLYPTGELFF. CDR3 DNA sequence: TGTGCCAGCAGTTTATACCCGACCGGGGAGCTGTTTTTT. The whole variable domain, remainder taken from reference TRBV28 and TRBJ2-2, is DVKVTQSSRYLVKRTGEKVFLECVQDMDHENMFWYRQDPGLGLRLIYFSYDVKMKEKGDIPEGYSVSREKKERFSLILESASTNQTSMYLCASSLYPTGELFFGEGSRLTVL.

Many counts were recorded for this clonotype. The V gene is TRBV20-1, the J gene TRBJ2-2; TRBD1 agrees at 7 bases. The CDR3 is 14 amino acids. Germline V gives CDR1 DFQATT, CDR2 SNEGSKA (reference sequence). V trimming: 7 bases; J trimming: 3 bases; junction bases outside the gene matches: 8. CDR3 sequence (DNA): TGCAGTGTTCGGACCGGACAGGACACCGGGGAGCTGTTTTTT. Translation: CSVRTGQDTGELFF.

Ten or more counts support this clonotype. V is TRBV7-3 and J is TRBJ2-2, with D possibly being TRBD1 (6 bases). The CDR3 is made up of 15 amino acids. The germline CDR1 and CDR2 sequences are SGHTA and FQGTGA. Between the trimmed V and J ends, which lost 3 bases and 1 base, there was a span of 9 bases. This CDR3 is CASSLDSLNTGELFF. CDR3 nucleotide sequence: TGTGCCAGCAGCTTGGACAGCCTGAACACCGGGGAGCTGTTTTTT.

This clonotype was counted many times. The CDR3 DNA reads TGTGCCAGCAGCCTACAGGGGGCCGGGGAGCTGTTTTTT. It codes for CASSLQGAGELFF. The rearrangement joins TRBV7-9 to TRBJ2-2; 8 bases are a match to TRBD1. With 5 bases clipped from V and 6 bases from J, the junction kept 2 bases outside the gene matches. The CDR3 contains 13 residues. From germline, CDR1 is SEHNR and CDR2 FQNEAQ (reference sequence).

The sample holds a few counts of this clonotype. The chain joins TRBV19 to TRBJ2-7; perhaps TRBD1 as D (5 bases). The V and J ends lost 7 bases and 0 bases respectively, with 13 bases between them. From germline, CDR1 is LNHDA and CDR2 SQIVND (reference sequence). This CDR3 comprises 14 residues. The CDR3 region is CASTPRVSSYEQYF. The DNA of the CDR3 is TGTGCCAGTACACCCAGGGTAAGCTCCTACGAGCAGTACTTC.

This clonotype was recorded many times. The gene calls are TRBV7-7 and TRBJ2-6; 9 bases are a match to TRBD2. Germline trimming cut 5 bases from V and 3 bases from J; bases unmatched to any gene: 5. The CDR3 totals 16 residues. Germline V gene data show CDR1 as SSHAT and CDR2 as FNYEAQ (reference sequence). The CDR3 loop is CASSRGGVGGANVLTF. Written as DNA, the CDR3 is TGTGCCAGCAGCCGCGGGGGGGTTGGTGGGGCCAACGTCCTGACTTTC.

This clonotype was seen repeatedly, ten times or more. The chain combines TRBV5-1 with TRBJ1-1; no reliable D call. The CDR3 is made up of 15 amino acids. Trimming removed 2 bases at V and 5 bases at J, with 16 bases between. Germline-derived CDR1 and CDR2 are SGHRS and YFSETQ. In DNA, the CDR3 is TGCGCCAGCAGCTTATCCCAGGTTGGGCGGACTGAAGCTTTCTTT. The encoded protein is CASSLSQVGRTEAFF.

This clonotype was seen ten or more times. The chain recombines TRBV10-1 with TRBJ2-1; the D is unclear. The CDR3 has 15 amino acids. Germline V gives CDR1 WNHNN, CDR2 SYGVQD (reference sequence). V was pared by 8 bases and J by 1 base, with 15 bases between. The CDR3 is CASGRRPLSYNEQFF. CDR3 nucleotide sequence: TGCGCCAGCGGAAGGCGGCCGCTGTCCTACAATGAGCAGTTCTTC.

This clonotype has a count of ten or more. The chain carries TRBV5-1 and TRBJ2-3; D gene ambiguous. The CDR3 totals 11 residues. Germline CDR1 SGHRS, CDR2 YFSETQ. V was clipped by 2 bases and J by 2 bases, with 0 bases between them. CDR3 loop: CASSFTDTQYF. The CDR3 DNA follows: TGCGCCAGCAGCTTCACAGATACGCAGTATTTT.

This clonotype was detected ten times or more. This rearrangement joins TRBV5-5 to TRBJ2-2; tentative D call: TRBD2 (5 bases). This CDR3 is 17 amino acids long. CDR1 is SGHKS and CDR2 is YYEKEE in the germline V gene (reference sequence). V was shortened by 1 base and J by 3 bases, with 16 bases between the two germline ends. For the CDR3, the DNA is TGTGCCAGCAGCTTGCAGTATGAGGGCGAAGACACCGGGGAGCTGTTTTTT. Translated, it gives CASSLQYEGEDTGELFF.

This clonotype has just a few counts. This chain uses TRBV6-5 with TRBJ1-2; perhaps TRBD1 as D (6 bases). Per germline, CDR1 MNHEY and CDR2 SVGAGI. Between the trimmed V and J ends, which lost 0 bases and 4 bases, there was a span of 12 bases. This CDR3 region has 15 residues. CDR3 in amino acids: CASSYSETGVYGYTF. CDR3 sequence (DNA): TGTGCCAGCAGTTACTCCGAGACAGGAGTCTATGGCTACACCTTC.

There are many counts of this clonotype. CDR3 DNA: TGCGCCAGCAGCTTTGGCTACGAGCAGTACTTC. Translating gives CASSFGYEQYF. This sequence joins TRBV5-1 and TRBJ2-7; D is unresolved. Trimming took off 2 bases at V and 3 bases at J, with 3 bases between the two ends. CDR1 is SGHRS and CDR2 is YFSETQ in the germline V gene. This CDR3 has 11 residues.

V usage is TRBV20-1 and J usage is TRBJ1-5; perhaps TRBD1 as D (5 bases). The V and J ends lost 3 bases and 2 bases respectively, with 11 bases between them. The germline V gene has CDR1 DFQATT and CDR2 SNEGSKA (reference sequence). This CDR3 is 14 amino acids long. The CDR3 loop reads CSASPRDGNQPQHF. The CDR3 bases are TGCAGTGCTAGTCCTCGGGACGGCAATCAGCCCCAGCATTTT.

This clonotype was recorded a few times. A much larger clone lies one base from this, so it may be a read error. This rearrangement joins TRBV20-1 to TRBJ1-5, with D unclear. CDR3 length equals 13 residues. Germline V gene data show CDR1 as DFQATT and CDR2 as SNEGSKA (reference sequence). V was trimmed by 3 bases and J by 6 bases, leaving 12 bases between them. CDR3 nucleotides: TGCAGTGCTAGTCACGGTCCAACTCAGCCCCAGCATTTT. Amino acid sequence: CSASHGPTQPQHF.